The rows below give T cell receptor beta chains drawn from one sample of a study of control samples from healthy donors and cancer patients. The data were produced by immunoSEQ multiplex PCR, yet TCRdb's version contains in-frame clones alone and is incomplete. This sample carries some 140,000 clones, about 88% of them seen once, and the ten largest clones take 8% to 9.5%. The sample consisted of blood. The receptors derive from a woman under 40 in good health. CDR3s include the opening cysteine and the closing phenylalanine or tryptophan. The D gene is left open where the match is weak. Rows give clone size only sometimes, using once, few, many, or a class for an expanded clone.

v_gene	j_gene	d_gene	len	abundance	CDR3aa	CDR3nt
TRBV7-7	TRBJ2-3	TRBD2	15	NA	CASSPLGGSTDTQYF	TGTGCTAGCAGCCCCCTGGGGGGGAGCACAGATACGCAGTATTTT
TRBV5-1	TRBJ2-5	TRBD2	16	NA	CASRFTSGGVQETQYF	TGCGCCAGCAGGTTTACTAGCGGAGGGGTCCAAGAGACCCAGTACTTC
TRBV19	TRBJ2-1	TRBD2	16	NA	CASRLPGLAGVFEQFF	TGTGCCAGTAGACTACCGGGACTAGCGGGAGTATTTGAGCAGTTCTTC
TRBV10-3	TRBJ2-3	TRBD1	15	NA	CAISERTGGRDTQYF	TGTGCCATCAGTGAGCGGACAGGGGGCCGGGATACGCAGTATTTT
TRBV10-3	TRBJ2-7	NA	12	NA	CAISELEYEQYF	TGTGCCATCAGTGAGCTTGAATACGAGCAGTACTTC
TRBV18	TRBJ1-2	TRBD1	14	NA	CASSPPGTGYGYTF	TGTGCCAGCTCACCACCCGGGACAGGGTATGGCTACACCTTC
TRBV30	TRBJ1-6	NA	12	NA	CAWRAGNSPLHF	TGTGCCTGGAGAGCAGGGAATTCACCCCTCCACTTT
TRBV30	TRBJ2-7	TRBD2	11	NA	CGASGTYEQYF	TGTGGGGCTAGCGGGACCTACGAGCAGTACTTC
TRBV6-5	TRBJ2-7	TRBD2	16	NA	CASSSGTSGSVYEQYF	TGTGCCAGCAGTTCGGGGACTAGCGGGAGTGTCTACGAGCAGTACTTC
TRBV6-5	TRBJ1-3	NA	15	NA	CASSPRGFSGNTIYF	TGTGCCAGCAGTCCGAGGGGGTTCTCTGGAAACACCATATATTTT
TRBV5-1	TRBJ2-7	NA	14	NA	CASSPTGTVYEQYF	TGCGCCAGCAGCCCGACCGGGACCGTTTACGAGCAGTACTTC
TRBV3-1/TRBV3-2	TRBJ1-4	TRBD1	11	NA	CASSQGQGMFF	TGTGCCAGCAGCCAAGGACAGGGCATGTTTTTT
TRBV6-6	TRBJ1-6	NA	11	NA	CASSENSPLHF	TGTGCCAGCAGCGAGAATTCACCCCTCCACTTT
TRBV30	TRBJ2-5	TRBD1	18	NA	CAWSPAPLGQGAGETQYF	TGTGCCTGGAGTCCCGCACCCTTGGGGCAGGGGGCCGGAGAGACCCAGTACTTC
TRBV20-1	TRBJ2-7	NA	11	NA	CSVRGAYEQYF	TGCAGTGTGCGAGGAGCCTACGAGCAGTACTTC
TRBV27	TRBJ1-2	NA	15	NA	CASSFGEGAGRGYTF	TGTGCCAGCAGTTTTGGGGAGGGTGCTGGGAGAGGCTACACCTTC
TRBV5-1	TRBJ2-3	TRBD2	15	NA	CASSLTSASTDTQYF	TGCGCCAGCAGCTTGACTAGCGCTAGCACAGATACGCAGTATTTT
TRBV18	TRBJ2-3	NA	12	NA	CASSPPTDTQYF	TGTGCCAGCTCACCACCCACAGATACGCAGTATTTT
TRBV5-1	TRBJ2-3	TRBD2	16	NA	CASSLEVAGATDTQYF	TGCGCCAGCAGCTTGGAAGTAGCGGGAGCTACAGATACGCAGTATTTT
TRBV7-9	TRBJ2-3	NA	14	NA	CASARVGIIDTQYF	TGTGCCAGCGCGCGGGTGGGGATCATAGATACGCAGTATTTT
TRBV4-1	TRBJ2-6	NA	15	NA	CASSQDSSGANVLTF	TGCGCCAGCAGCCAAGATAGCTCCGGGGCCAACGTCCTGACTTTC
TRBV7-3	TRBJ2-1	TRBD2	15	NA	CASGSGRAAGVEQFF	TGTGCCAGCGGTAGCGGGAGGGCCGCGGGGGTTGAGCAGTTCTTC
TRBV18	TRBJ1-5	NA	16	NA	CASSPPTDSSNQPQHF	TGTGCCAGCTCACCACCCACAGACTCTAGCAATCAGCCCCAGCATTTT
TRBV2	TRBJ1-2	TRBD1	14	NA	CASNMGQKIYGYTF	TGTGCCAGCAATATGGGACAGAAGATCTATGGCTACACCTTC
TRBV19	TRBJ2-5	TRBD2	13	NA	CASSPGLAETQYF	TGTGCCAGTAGTCCGGGACTAGCTGAAACCCAGTACTTC
TRBV2	TRBJ2-3	NA	14	NA	CASTGRGYTDTQYF	TGTGCCAGCACCGGACGGGGGTACACAGATACGCAGTATTTT
TRBV7-9	TRBJ1-5	NA	17	NA	CASSLGSGAGSNQPQHF	TGTGCCAGCAGCCTCGGATCGGGGGCGGGTAGCAATCAGCCCCAGCATTTT
TRBV5-4	TRBJ1-1	TRBD1	16	once	CASSLAAQGAVTEAFF	TGTGCCAGCAGCTTGGCCGCCCAGGGGGCAGTCACTGAAGCTTTCTTT
TRBV7-2	TRBJ1-2	NA	15	NA	CASSSHPAQAYGYTF	TGTGCCAGCAGCTCCCACCCGGCCCAGGCCTATGGCTACACCTTC
TRBV18	TRBJ1-1	NA	13	NA	CASSPGVNTEAFF	TGTGCCAGCTCACCTGGAGTGAACACTGAAGCTTTCTTT
TRBV18	TRBJ2-7	NA	13	NA	CASSGLSSYEQYF	TGTGCCAGCTCTGGGCTGAGCTCCTACGAGCAGTACTTC
TRBV6-4	TRBJ1-3	NA	16	once	CASSSAGVESGNTIYF	TGTGCCAGCAGTTCCGCAGGGGTCGAATCTGGAAACACCATATATTTT
TRBV6-1	TRBJ1-5	NA	16	NA	CASSETHAGLRQPQHF	TGTGCCAGCAGTGAGACGCACGCAGGGCTGCGTCAGCCCCAGCATTTT
TRBV11-2	TRBJ2-1	TRBD2	15	NA	CASSVTGTSVNEQFF	TGTGCCAGCAGCGTCACCGGGACTAGTGTAAATGAGCAGTTCTTC
TRBV3-1/TRBV3-2	TRBJ2-1	NA	18	once	CASSQLSPLGLTGNEQFF	TGTGCCAGCAGCCAACTTTCACCTCTCGGACTAACGGGGAATGAGCAGTTCTTC
TRBV14	TRBJ2-5	TRBD1	17	once	CASSQRTGVRIKETQYF	TGTGCCAGCAGCCAGCGGACAGGGGTGCGGATAAAGGAGACCCAGTACTTC
TRBV7-2	TRBJ2-2	TRBD2	18	NA	CASSFGTSGRRVGGELFF	TGTGCCAGCAGCTTTGGGACTAGCGGGAGGAGAGTGGGCGGGGAGCTGTTTTTT
TRBV5-4	TRBJ2-7	TRBD1	15	NA	CASSRIQGAVDEQYF	TGTGCCAGCAGCAGGATACAGGGGGCGGTCGACGAGCAGTACTTC
TRBV6-4	TRBJ1-2	NA	13	NA	CASSVDGLYGYTF	TGTGCCAGCAGTGTGGACGGACTCTATGGCTACACCTTC
TRBV9	TRBJ2-1	NA	16	once	CASSVSVAESYNEQFF	TGTGCCAGCAGCGTTAGTGTAGCGGAGTCCTACAATGAGCAGTTCTTC
TRBV3-1/TRBV3-2	TRBJ1-4	NA	13	NA	CASSQVQSAKLFF	TGTGCCAGCAGCCAAGTACAGTCTGCAAAACTGTTTTTT
TRBV9	TRBJ2-6	NA	16	NA	CASSVASAPGANVLTF	TGTGCCAGCAGCGTAGCCTCAGCCCCTGGGGCCAACGTCCTGACTTTC
TRBV10-3	TRBJ1-1	NA	16	NA	CAISESFQSVNTEAFF	TGTGCCATCAGTGAGTCTTTTCAGAGTGTGAACACTGAAGCTTTCTTT
TRBV2	TRBJ1-1	TRBD1	14	once	CASSRITGGAEAFF	TGTGCCAGCAGTAGAATTACAGGGGGAGCTGAAGCTTTCTTT
TRBV5-8	TRBJ1-2	NA	14	NA	CASSLGRQNYGYTF	TGTGCCAGCAGCTTGGGTCGACAGAACTATGGCTACACCTTC
TRBV5-1	TRBJ1-2	NA	16	NA	CASRTVGSGEDYGYTF	TGCGCCAGCCGTACGGTGGGGTCAGGGGAAGACTATGGCTACACCTTC
TRBV7-2	TRBJ1-1	NA	11	NA	CASSLTGVAFF	TGTGCCAGCAGCTTAACGGGGGTAGCTTTCTTT
TRBV7-7	TRBJ1-1	NA	17	NA	CASSCNQGEEMNTEAFF	TGTGCCAGCAGCTGTAACCAGGGCGAGGAGATGAACACTGAAGCTTTCTTT
TRBV16	TRBJ2-1	TRBD1	14	NA	CASSQSRQGNEQFF	TGTGCCAGCAGCCAATCGAGACAGGGCAATGAGCAGTTCTTC
TRBV7-2	TRBJ2-7	NA	14	NA	CASSPLRTTYEQYF	TGTGCCAGCAGCCCCCTCCGAACGACCTACGAGCAGTACTTC
TRBV18	TRBJ1-2	TRBD1	15	NA	CASSPTGGRSYGYTF	TGTGCCAGCTCACCTACAGGGGGCCGGTCCTATGGCTACACCTTC
TRBV6-6	TRBJ2-2	NA	12	NA	CASSAGLGELFF	TGTGCCAGCAGTGCGGGACTCGGGGAGCTGTTTTTT
TRBV24-1	TRBJ2-3	NA	13	few	CATRDGGADTQYF	TGTGCCACCCGGGACGGAGGGGCAGATACGCAGTATTTT
TRBV10-3	TRBJ2-7	NA	11	NA	CAISPSYEQYF	TGTGCCATCAGCCCAAGCTACGAGCAGTACTTC
TRBV7-9	TRBJ1-1	NA	13	NA	CASSLALNTEAFF	TGTGCCAGCAGCTTAGCACTGAACACTGAAGCTTTCTTT